These 18 T cell receptor beta chains came from one sample sequenced in a study of blood T cell repertoires in COVID-19. TCRdb's copy holds only in-frame clones and misses some; the assay was immunoSEQ multiplex PCR. The sample consists of about 220,000 clones, about nine tenths of them appearing once. The sample consisted of PBMCs or T cells enriched from blood (not recorded which). The origin of the receptors is a middle-aged woman with acute COVID-19.

The chain combines TRBV7-2 with TRBJ2-1; 8 bases fit TRBD1. The V and J ends lost 2 bases and 7 bases, in that order; junction bases with no gene match: 7. CDR1 is SGHTA, CDR2 FQGNSA, per germline. This CDR3 has 15 amino acids. The CDR3 here is CASSLFQGAVNEQFF. CDR3 nucleotides: TGTGCCAGCAGCTTATTCCAGGGGGCAGTGAATGAGCAGTTCTTC.

The genes are TRBV7-8 and TRBJ2-3; possibly TRBD2 for D (6 bases). Trimming took 5 bases from V and 0 from J, leaving 12 bases between them. The germline gives CDR1 SGHVS, CDR2 FQNEAQ. This CDR3 contains 15 residues. The CDR3 nucleotides read TGTGCCAGCAGCCCCGGGACTTCTAGCACAGATACGCAGTATTTT. As protein: CASSPGTSSTDTQYF.

Details on this clone: This sample also contains other DNA sequences that code for the same CDR3. The chain carries TRBV7-2 and TRBJ1-1; perhaps TRBD1 as D (5 bases). The V end was cut by 5 bases, the J end by 0 bases, with 10 bases between. The CDR3 loop spans 14 amino acids. Germline V gives CDR1 SGHTA, CDR2 FQGNSA. This chain's CDR3 is CASSQGQLNTEAFF. The CDR3 bases are TGTGCCAGCAGCCAAGGACAACTGAACACTGAAGCTTTCTTT. Full variable domain (remainder filled in from reference TRBV7-2 and TRBJ1-1): GAGVSQSPSNKVTEKGKDVELRCDPISGHTALYWYRQSLGQGLEFLIYFQGNSAPDKSGLPSDRFSAERTGGSVSTLTIQRTQQEDSAVYLCASSQGQLNTEAFFGQGTRLTVV.

The J gene is TRBJ2-1, the V gene TRBV18; D unresolved. V lost 5 bases and J 1 base, leaving 3 bases between the germline ends. The CDR3 contains 12 residues. Germline V lookup: CDR1 KGHSH, CDR2 LQKENI. The DNA of the CDR3 is TGTGCCAGCTCAGAGTCCTACAATGAGCAGTTCTTC. The encoded protein is CASSESYNEQFF.

This clone has just one count. This rearrangement joins TRBV6-5 to TRBJ1-4; 9 bases agree with TRBD1. The V gene's germline CDR1 is MNHEY and CDR2 SVGAGI. This CDR3 has 14 amino acids. The J segment lost 8 bases and the V segment lost 8 bases, leaving 9 bases of the junction unmatched. CDR3: CASGRDRAKEKLFF. In DNA form, the CDR3 reads TGTGCCAGCGGAAGGGACAGGGCGAAGGAAAAACTGTTTTTT.

Concerning this clone itself: Other DNA sequences in this specimen translate into the identical CDR3. The J gene is TRBJ1-1, the V gene TRBV29-1; D may be TRBD1 (6 bases). This CDR3 spans 12 amino acids. The V gene lost 4 bases and the J gene lost 4 bases, with 10 bases spanning the gap. Germline V lookup: CDR1 SQVTM, CDR2 ANQGSEA. This CDR3 is CSVGEGGTEAFF. CDR3 nucleotides: TGCAGCGTTGGGGAAGGGGGCACTGAAGCTTTCTTT. Variable domain in full (rest from reference TRBV29-1 and TRBJ1-1): SAVISQKPSRDICQRGTSLTIQCQVDSQVTMMFWYRQQPGQSLTLIATANQGSEATYESGFVIDKFPISRPNLTFSTLTVSNMSPEDSSIYLCSVGEGGTEAFFGQGTRLTVV.

V is TRBV19 and J is TRBJ1-1; D is ambiguous. CDR3 length equals 13 residues. V was clipped by 1 base and J by 6 bases, with 9 bases between them. Germline CDR1 reads LNHDA; CDR2 reads SQIVND (reference sequence). The CDR3 region is CASSIVGGAEAFF. The DNA of the CDR3 is TGTGCCAGTAGTATAGTGGGAGGCGCTGAAGCTTTCTTT.

This clone has only one observation. The chain is built from TRBV30 and TRBJ1-6; D unclear. V shed 2 bases and J shed 6 bases, with 14 bases lying between them. This CDR3 is built from 15 residues. In germline, CDR1 is GTSNPN, CDR2 SVGIG (reference sequence). The CDR3 nucleotides are TGTGCCTGGAGTACAGCATCGGGGTCTAATTCACCCCTCCACTTT. Its protein is CAWSTASGSNSPLHF.

This clone was observed at least ten times. The CDR3 loop is CASSPTGNPGNTIYF. The CDR3 DNA reads TGTGCCAGCAGTCCGACAGGGAACCCTGGAAACACCATATATTTT. The chain combines TRBV6-2 or TRBV6-3 with TRBJ1-3; 7 nucleotides match TRBD1. The CDR3 is 15 residues long. Germline trimming cut 5 bases from V and 2 bases from J; bases unmatched to any gene: 6. Germline V CDR1 and CDR2: MNHEY, SVGEGT.

The rearrangement links TRBV6-6 to TRBJ2-1; TRBD2 matches at 13 bases. The germline V gene encodes CDR1 MNHNY and CDR2 SVGAGI (reference sequence). V lost 1 base to trimming and J lost 8 bases; unmatched junction nucleotides: 5. The CDR3 runs to 16 residues. In DNA, the CDR3 is TGTGCCAGCAGTTACTTAGGGACTAGCGGGGTGTATGAGCAGTTCTTC. Encoded protein: CASSYLGTSGVYEQFF.

The rearrangement joins TRBV2 to TRBJ2-2, with 8 bases aligning to TRBD1. From germline, CDR1 is SNHLY and CDR2 FYNNEI. The length of the CDR3 is 15 residues. Unmatched junction bases numbered 8, after V lost 6 bases and J lost 5 bases. The CDR3 region is CASRSQGASTGELFF. CDR3 nucleotide sequence: TGTGCCAGCAGATCCCAGGGGGCGTCTACCGGGGAGCTGTTTTTT.

Only a few counts were recorded for this clone. One junction end does not reproduce the germline sequence, and a read error may be involved. This CDR3 reads CSASQPGQSQF. For the CDR3, the DNA is TGCAGTGCTAGTCAGCCGGGACAGAGCCAGTTC. This rearrangement joins TRBV20-1 to TRBJ2-7, with TRBD1 matching 7 bases. The germline V gene encodes CDR1 DFQATT and CDR2 SNEGSKA (reference sequence). CDR3 size: 11 residues.

The gene calls are TRBV13 and TRBJ2-7, with 8 bases that match TRBD1. The V and J ends lost 4 bases and 2 bases, in that order; junction bases with no gene match: 4. Germline CDR1 is PRHDT and CDR2 is FYEKMQ (reference sequence). The CDR3 extends over 14 amino acids. The CDR3, as DNA: TGTGCCAGCAGCTCCGGACAGGGCCCCTACGAGCAGTACGTC. Translating gives CASSSGQGPYEQYV.

This chain links TRBV10-1 with TRBJ1-5; D is unclear. CDR1 and CDR2 from the germline V gene are WNHNN and SYGVQD (reference sequence). Between the trimmed V and J ends, which lost 2 bases and 1 base, there was a span of 6 bases. The CDR3 is made up of 14 amino acids. The CDR3 is CASSEEESNQPQHF. The DNA of the CDR3 is TGCGCCAGCAGTGAGGAGGAAAGCAATCAGCCCCAGCATTTT.

The chain joins TRBV7-2 to TRBJ2-1; 9 nucleotides agree with TRBD2. The CDR3 contains 18 residues. Germline values: CDR1 SGHTA, CDR2 FQGNSA. V lost 5 bases and J lost 0; bases outside the gene matches: 11. The CDR3 DNA reads TGTGCCAGCAGCAAACCGAGCGGGGGGCAGAGCTCCTACAATGAGCAGTTCTTC. Its translation: CASSKPSGGQSSYNEQFF.

The genes are TRBV24-1 and TRBJ2-3, with 8 bases that match TRBD2. J was trimmed by 5 bases and V by 4 bases; bases with no gene match: 7. CDR1 is KGHDR and CDR2 is SFDVKD in the germline V gene. This CDR3 is built from 15 residues. CDR3 DNA sequence: TGTGCCACCAGTGAGTCCGGGGGGGCAGAAGATACGCAGTATTTT. Encoded protein: CATSESGGAEDTQYF.

J is TRBJ1-4 and V is TRBV15; perhaps TRBD1 as D (6 bases). The CDR3 totals 15 residues. Deletions cut 3 bases from V and 4 bases from J, with 12 bases between. Germline-derived CDR1 and CDR2 are LNHNV and YYDKDF (reference sequence). As DNA, the CDR3 is TGTGCCACCAGCAGCCGGGGACAATTTAATGAAAAACTGTTTTTT. Protein product: CATSSRGQFNEKLFF.

The chain combines TRBV19 with TRBJ1-5; tentative D call: TRBD1 (5 bases). Per the germline V gene, CDR1 is LNHDA and CDR2 is SQIVND (reference sequence). V was trimmed by 4 bases and J by 7 bases, leaving 14 bases between them. This CDR3 is built from 14 residues. CDR3: CASSNMGGGQPQHF. DNA for the CDR3: TGTGCCAGTAGTAATATGGGTGGGGGGCAGCCCCAGCATTTT.